Each of the 25 T cell receptor beta chains below was sequenced from the same sample in a study of Ad26.COV2.S vaccination and SARS-CoV-2 variants. The treatment: some 19 received Ad26.COV2.S at low or high dose, single or two shots; roughly 5 received placebo; per-sample allocation not given. Samples came from day 63 after the first vaccine or placebo injection. TCRdb keeps only in-frame clones here, not all; method: immunoSEQ multiplex PCR. This table has around 240,000 clones, roughly 90% appearing once. The sample in question was peripheral blood, obtained in a trial of Ad26.COV2.S vaccine versus placebo. The receptor source for this set is a person between 18 and 59 years old who received the Ad26.COV2.S COVID-19 vaccine or a placebo.

This chain uses TRBV29-1 with TRBJ1-1, with D possibly matching TRBD1 (5 bases). The CDR3 sequence is 14 residues long. Trimming removed 5 bases at V and 0 bases at J, with 13 bases between. From germline, CDR1 is SQVTM and CDR2 ANQGSEA. CDR3: CSVQVGGLNTEAFF. The CDR3 bases are TGCAGCGTTCAAGTGGGGGGTCTGAACACTGAAGCTTTCTTT. Variable domain in full (rest from reference TRBV29-1 and TRBJ1-1): SAVISQKPSRDICQRGTSLTIQCQVDSQVTMMFWYRQQPGQSLTLIATANQGSEATYESGFVIDKFPISRPNLTFSTLTVSNMSPEDSSIYLCSVQVGGLNTEAFFGQGTRLTVV.

This chain uses TRBV4-2 with TRBJ2-1, with unresolved D. From germline, CDR1 is LGHNA and CDR2 YNFKEQ. V lost 0 bases and J lost 2, with 11 bases in between. CDR3 length: 16 amino acids. CDR3 sequence (DNA): TGTGCCAGCAGCCAAGATCCCCGGCAGCCCTACAATGAGCAGTTCTTC. It translates to CASSQDPRQPYNEQFF.

The chain links TRBV19 to TRBJ2-2; the D call may be TRBD1 or TRBD2 (5 bases each). The germline V and J ends were trimmed by 5 bases and 0 bases, with 16 bases remaining between them. The CDR3 contains 17 residues. In germline, CDR1 is LNHDA, CDR2 SQIVND (reference sequence). CDR3 protein: CASSPIRGTSNTGELFF. The CDR3 region has the DNA TGTGCCAGTAGTCCGATAAGAGGGACCTCGAACACCGGGGAGCTGTTTTTT.

V gene TRBV27 combines with J gene TRBJ2-1; 7 bases align to TRBD1. The junction had 5 bases not matched to a gene; V was cut back by 3 bases and J by 0 bases. The germline V gene encodes CDR1 MNHEY and CDR2 SMNVEV (reference sequence). The CDR3 spans 16 residues. The CDR3 loop is CASSLGDRRSYNEQFF. The CDR3 DNA reads TGTGCCAGCAGTTTGGGGGACAGACGCTCCTACAATGAGCAGTTCTTC.

The chain joins TRBV4-3 to TRBJ2-1, with D possibly matching TRBD2 (6 bases). The V and J ends lost 1 base and 13 bases respectively, with 11 bases between them. The germline CDR1 and CDR2 sequences are LGHNA and YSLEER. The CDR3 length is 12 residues. The CDR3 spells CASSQAAGPQFF. CDR3 coding DNA: TGCGCCAGCAGCCAAGCCGCGGGACCCCAGTTCTTC.

V is TRBV5-1 and J is TRBJ2-7; TRBD2 matches 7 bases. After removal of 4 bases from V and 0 bases from J, the junction contained 4 bases not matched to a gene. The CDR3 covers 14 residues. Germline values: CDR1 SGHRS, CDR2 YFSETQ. The chain's CDR3 is CASSPGTTSYEQYF. DNA for the CDR3: TGCGCCAGCAGCCCCGGGACTACCTCCTACGAGCAGTACTTC. Using reference TRBV5-1 and TRBJ2-7 for the parts outside the CDR3, the full variable domain is KAGVTQTPRYLIKTRGQQVTLSCSPISGHRSVSWYQQTPGQGLQFLFEYFSETQRNKGNFPGRFSGRQFSNSRSEMNVSTLELGDSALYLCASSPGTTSYEQYFGPGTRLTVT.

The chain is built from TRBV4-1 and TRBJ2-2; D unresolved. Trimming removed 1 base from V and 7 bases from J, with 10 bases in between. CDR3 length: 14 amino acids. Looked up from germline, CDR1 is MGHRA and CDR2 is YSYEKL. The CDR3 loop is CASSQVRFGGELFF. Written as DNA, the CDR3 is TGCGCCAGCAGCCAAGTCAGGTTTGGCGGGGAGCTGTTTTTT.

This clone appeared a single time. This chain links TRBV7-2 with TRBJ1-2, with D possibly being TRBD1 (6 bases). V was clipped by 5 bases and J by 8 bases, with 18 bases between them. The CDR3 is 14 amino acids. Looked up from germline, CDR1 is SGHTA and CDR2 is FQGNSA. CDR3 loop: CASSRSAGAGGYTF. The CDR3 DNA follows: TGTGCCAGCAGCCGCTCGGCGGGGGCGGGGGGCTACACCTTC.

The V call is TRBV28, the J call TRBJ1-2; the match to TRBD1 covers 8 bases. The germline CDR1 and CDR2 sequences are MDHEN and SYDVKM. This CDR3 is 13 amino acids long. V dropped 5 bases and J dropped 4; count of bases not matched to a gene: 3. Here the CDR3 DNA reads TGTGCCAGCAGTAAAGGACAGGGCTATGGCTACACCTTC. This gives the protein CASSKGQGYGYTF.

The chain couples TRBV28 to TRBJ2-2; 13 nucleotides line up with TRBD2. The CDR3 runs 16 residues. With V trimmed by 5 bases and J by 4 bases, 4 bases remained unmatched. In germline, CDR1 is MDHEN, CDR2 SYDVKM. This chain's CDR3 is CASSALAGGRTGELFF. The CDR3 DNA sequence: TGTGCCAGCAGTGCACTAGCGGGAGGGCGCACCGGGGAGCTGTTTTTT. Using reference TRBV28 and TRBJ2-2 for the parts outside the CDR3, the full variable domain is DVKVTQSSRYLVKRTGEKVFLECVQDMDHENMFWYRQDPGLGLRLIYFSYDVKMKEKGDIPEGYSVSREKKERFSLILESASTNQTSMYLCASSALAGGRTGELFFGEGSRLTVL.

This sequence joins TRBV5-1 and TRBJ2-1, with D unclear. Germline values: CDR1 SGHRS, CDR2 YFSETQ. Trimming took 0 bases from V and 3 from J, leaving 10 bases between them. The CDR3 extends over 15 amino acids. The CDR3 sequence: CASSLGREFYNEQFF. CDR3 in DNA: TGCGCCAGCAGCTTGGGGAGAGAATTCTACAATGAGCAGTTCTTC.

This clone has only a few counts. The chain joins TRBV6-2 or TRBV6-3 to TRBJ2-5; unclear D gene. CDR1 and CDR2 from the germline V gene are MNHEY and SVGEGT. V was pared by 5 bases and J by 4 bases, with 14 bases between. The CDR3 spans 14 residues. The CDR3 spells CASSRNEEGETQYF. For the CDR3, the DNA is TGTGCCAGCAGTCGAAATGAGGAAGGAGAGACCCAGTACTTC.

This chain connects TRBV3-1 (or the pseudogene TRBV3-2) to TRBJ1-2; D uncertain. Deletions cut 3 bases from V and 8 bases from J, with 13 bases between. This CDR3 has 13 amino acids. Germline loops: CDR1 LGHDT, CDR2 YNNKEL (reference sequence). CDR3 coding DNA: TGTGCCAGCAGCCAGGAGACGGTTGTGGGCTACACCTTC. Translating it yields CASSQETVVGYTF.

This clone is a singleton in its sample. The chain uses TRBV5-6 and TRBJ2-2; D gene uncertain. The CDR3 is made up of 12 amino acids. Trimming stripped 2 bases from V and 7 bases from J, with 6 bases between. Germline V lookup: CDR1 SGHDT, CDR2 YYEEEE. In nucleotides, the CDR3 is TGTGCCAGCAGCTTCCCTATCGGGGAGCTGTTTTTT. Translation: CASSFPIGELFF. Complete variable domain (other parts from reference TRBV5-6 and TRBJ2-2): DAGVTQSPTHLIKTRGQQVTLRCSPKSGHDTVSWYQQALGQGPQFIFQYYEEEERQRGNFPDRFSGHQFPNYSSELNVNALLLGDSALYLCASSFPIGELFFGEGSRLTVL.

V usage is TRBV5-1 and J usage is TRBJ2-7; 9 positions match TRBD1. From germline, CDR1 is SGHRS and CDR2 YFSETQ. The CDR3 spans 15 residues. Unmatched junction bases numbered 4, after V lost 0 bases and J lost 3 bases. CDR3 amino acids: CASSLGGQGLYEQYF. The CDR3 DNA reads as TGCGCCAGCAGCTTGGGGGGACAGGGCCTCTACGAGCAGTACTTC.

V gene TRBV6-6 combines with J gene TRBJ1-1, with D possibly matching TRBD1 (5 bases). V was trimmed by 2 bases and J by 11 bases, leaving 12 bases between them. The germline CDR1 and CDR2 sequences are MNHNY and SVGAGI (reference sequence). The CDR3 spans 12 residues. As DNA, the CDR3 is TGTGCCAGCAGTTACGGCCAGGGCTGGGCTTTCTTT. Its translation is CASSYGQGWAFF.

This clone was observed a few times. This chain joins TRBV28 and TRBJ2-7; TRBD2 matches 14 bases. The CDR3 is 16 amino acids. V lost 2 bases to trimming and J lost 6 bases; unmatched junction nucleotides: 6. Germline loops: CDR1 MDHEN, CDR2 SYDVKM. The CDR3 DNA reads as TGTGCCAGCAGTTTAGTGACTAGCGGGAGGGCCGGCGAGCAGTACTTC. Protein product: CASSLVTSGRAGEQYF.

This clone was observed a handful of times. The chain joins TRBV11-2 to TRBJ2-2, with TRBD2 identical over 10 bases. The CDR3 is made up of 17 amino acids. CDR1 is SGHAT and CDR2 is FQNNGV in the germline V gene. Germline trimming cut 5 bases from V and 6 bases from J; bases unmatched to any gene: 12. CDR3 sequence: CASSPVGSGGAAGELFF. CDR3 nucleotide sequence: TGTGCCAGCAGCCCCGTAGGGAGCGGGGGGGCGGCCGGGGAGCTGTTTTTT.

This clone was found once. The V gene is TRBV5-1, the J gene TRBJ2-3, with D possibly TRBD1 on 8 matching bases. The germline gives CDR1 SGHRS, CDR2 YFSETQ. Trimming pared 5 bases from V and 4 bases from J, leaving 17 bases between. The CDR3 covers 15 residues. CDR3 sequence (DNA): TGCGCCAGCAGAACGACAGGGGAGGGACCAGATACGCAGTATTTT. It translates to CASRTTGEGPDTQYF.

The chain combines TRBV5-4 with TRBJ1-2; tentative D call: TRBD1 (6 bases). With 0 bases removed from V and 8 bases from J, the gap between germline ends came to 14 bases. Germline-derived CDR1 and CDR2 are SGHNT and YYREEE (reference sequence). CDR3 length equals 14 residues. This CDR3 reads CASSLAPGEGGYTF. CDR3 in DNA: TGTGCCAGCAGCTTGGCCCCAGGGGAGGGGGGCTACACCTTC.

The rearrangement links TRBV28 to TRBJ1-1; D is ambiguous. Germline V gives CDR1 MDHEN, CDR2 SYDVKM. The CDR3 sequence is 13 residues long. V was shortened by 11 bases and J by 1 base, with 14 bases between the two germline ends. CDR3 DNA: TGTGCCGGAACGACCGCTCCGAACACTGAAGCTTTCTTT. Translation gives CAGTTAPNTEAFF.

The chain links TRBV24-1 to TRBJ1-3; tentative D call: TRBD1 (6 bases). The CDR3 consists of 16 residues. Germline V CDR1 and CDR2: KGHDR, SFDVKD. V was pared by 4 bases and J by 0 bases, with 12 bases between. CDR3 amino acids: CATSDGGSYSGNTIYF. The CDR3 region has the DNA TGTGCCACCAGTGACGGGGGCTCTTACTCTGGAAACACCATATATTTT.

This chain joins TRBV7-9 and TRBJ2-2; D is possibly TRBD2 (5 bases). The CDR3 totals 14 residues. With 3 bases removed from V and 2 bases from J, the gap between germline ends came to 7 bases. Per the germline V gene, CDR1 is SEHNR and CDR2 is FQNEAQ (reference sequence). The CDR3 protein is CASSFGLNTGELFF. The CDR3 DNA reads TGTGCCAGCAGCTTCGGACTCAACACCGGGGAGCTGTTTTTT.

The chain uses TRBV4-3 and TRBJ1-2; TRBD1 aligns across 9 bases. In germline, CDR1 is LGHNA, CDR2 YSLEER. The CDR3 has 16 amino acids. V lost 4 bases, J lost 8 bases, and 14 bases stayed unmatched. Written as DNA, the CDR3 is TGCGCCAGCAGCCCCACCCTGGGACAGGGAAAATACGGCTACACCTTC. It specifies CASSPTLGQGKYGYTF.

The J gene is TRBJ2-7, the V gene TRBV5-1; maybe TRBD1 (6 bases). The V and J ends lost 2 bases and 2 bases respectively, with 11 bases between them. Germline V lookup: CDR1 SGHRS, CDR2 YFSETQ. CDR3 size: 14 residues. In DNA, the CDR3 is TGCGCCAGCAGCTTTATACAGGGCCCCTACGAGCAGTACTTC. Protein: CASSFIQGPYEQYF.